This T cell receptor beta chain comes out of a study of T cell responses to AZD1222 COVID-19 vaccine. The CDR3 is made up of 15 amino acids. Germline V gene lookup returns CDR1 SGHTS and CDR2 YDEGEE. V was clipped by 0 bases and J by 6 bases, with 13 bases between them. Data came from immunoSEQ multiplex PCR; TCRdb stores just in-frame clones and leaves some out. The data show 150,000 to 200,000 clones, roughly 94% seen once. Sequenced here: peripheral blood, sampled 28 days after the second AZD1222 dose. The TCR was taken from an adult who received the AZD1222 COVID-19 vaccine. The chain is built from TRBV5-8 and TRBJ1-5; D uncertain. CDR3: CASSLGKRDRQPQHF. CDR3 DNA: TGTGCCAGCAGCTTGGGGAAGAGGGATCGTCAGCCCCAGCATTTT.